This T cell receptor (beta chain) was sequenced for a study of chemoradiotherapy in HPV16-positive cancers (dated by TCRdb to between 2022 and 2023). In the study overall: Using functional T-cell assays on cells from a couple of HPV16-positive patients, the researchers defined candidate HPV-specific T-cell clones and common TCR motifs. The study asked whether T-cell immunity against the HPV oncoproteins E6 and E7 changes during chemoradiotherapy and whether it affects survival. TCR repertoires from roughly 93 patients with HPV-related cancers were then used to track the candidate HPV-specific TCRs and motifs.

The research as a whole found: Expansion of candidate HPV-specific clones and E7-related TCR motifs was observed in the tumor microenvironment during treatment, whereas no such expansion was observed for non-HPV-specific T cells. Among HPV16-positive patients, expansion of HPV-responsive T cells during chemoradiotherapy was associated with better recurrence-free survival. The survival association was reported for HPV16-positive patients, and the functional definition of HPV-specific T cells was derived from only two HPV16-positive patients.

The library was made by the immunoSEQ multiplex PCR assay. TCRdb mirrors the immuneACCESS table, restricted to in-frame sequences. Some clones are absent from its copies; in checked studies, under half trace to an unresolved V gene, and the reason for the others is unknown. In all, the sample holds over 15,000 clones, and roughly 79% of those were seen once. The ten largest clones add up to 9.5% to 12% of the sample. Repertoires were sampled repeatedly over the course of chemoradiotherapy, so clonal expansion could be followed in the tumor microenvironment. The CDR3 measures 16 amino acids from cysteine to phenylalanine. The CDR3 DNA has 48 bases and is translated from base 1. Trimmed from V: 0 bases; trimmed from J: 4 bases; junction bases lacking a gene match: 10. The CDR1 and CDR2 encoded by the germline V gene are SGHRS and YFSETQ. To note about this clone: Its antigen is still unknown. Base qualities are not recorded, but no much larger clone differs from it by a single base.

The sample here was taken from a patient who underwent chemoradiotherapy. The source of this sequence is a human donor with HPV-associated anogenital cancer. This chain joins TRBV5-1 to TRBJ2-7, and 7 junctional nucleotides match TRBD1. The base sequence is TGCGCCAGCAGCTTGGGGGGTGGGGACAGATCATACGAGCAGTACTTC. This encodes CASSLGGGDRSYEQYF.